This T cell receptor beta chain originates from a study of T-cell reconstitution after alpha-beta-depleted transplantation in children. Unique molecular identifiers were incorporated during preparation of the TCRbeta library. One entry per CDR3 protein results from TCRdb running MiXCR on the PCR reads. Found here are approximately 1,000,000 distinct CDR3 sequences, around 30% of them singletons; the top ten hold over 25%. This clonotype was seen more than once but under ten times. What it binds is not known. Broader study findings: Surviving thymic progenitors and recipient T cells were the source of high TCRbeta diversity at day 60 in some patients. About two months after transplant, alpha-beta T cells reportedly came from several hundred expanded graft clones.

The sequence was obtained from a boy younger than two who had a stem cell transplant for SCID, so the T cells may come from the graft donor. The sample was PBMCs, mostly from graft donor cells, taken 360 days after TCRalphabeta/CD19-depleted stem cell transplant.

The CDR3 here is CASSRATGSSFETQYF. The CDR3 DNA follows: TGTGCCAGCAGCCGGGCCACCGGATCTTCCTTCGAGACCCAGTACTTC. The V gene is TRBV14, the J gene TRBJ2-5; no reliable D call. The germline gives CDR1 SGHDN, CDR2 FVKESK. The CDR3 length is 16 residues. V lost 4 bases and J 5 bases, leaving 20 bases between the germline ends.